The 8 T cell receptor beta chains below were found in one sample sequenced in a study of T cells in Graves' hyperthyroidism and ophthalmopathy (dated by TCRdb to between 2018 and 2020). Libraries were built with multiplex PCR. The run used an Illumina HiSeq 2000. TCR beta CDR3 regions were amplified from RNA transcripts. For the first round of RT-PCR on the TCR CDR3, the HTBI primer set was used together with the Qiagen OneStep RT-PCR kit. In-frame beta chains were kept once TCRdb had trimmed the public reads at Q25 with fastp and called clones with MiXCR. Here each entry gathers all rows of one CDR3 protein and keeps the most common genes and DNA. The sample includes fewer than 650,000 distinct CDR3 sequences, with around 14% observed a single time. The ten largest clonotypes hold over 6% of the sample. The sequencing input was blood. The receptors here all came from a woman aged 18 to 35 with Graves' ophthalmopathy.

This clonotype was counted many times. This chain joins TRBV11-2 and TRBJ2-1; 8 bases fit TRBD2. CDR1 SGHAT and CDR2 FQNNGV come from the germline V gene. CDR3 length: 16 residues. J gave up 0 bases and V 6 bases, and 7 bases lay outside the gene matches. CDR3 region: CASRPISGASYNEQFF. For the CDR3, the DNA is TGTGCCAGCAGGCCTATTAGCGGGGCCTCCTACAATGAGCAGTTCTTC.

This clonotype was counted ten times or more. The V gene is TRBV20-1, the J gene TRBJ2-7; 11 bases fit TRBD2. J gave up 3 bases and V 0 bases, and 10 bases lay outside the gene matches. Germline CDR1 reads DFQATT; CDR2 reads SNEGSKA (reference sequence). The CDR3 has 17 residues. The CDR3 spells CSARDGTSGSNRYEQYF. The CDR3 DNA follows: TGCAGTGCTAGAGATGGAACTAGCGGGAGCAACCGCTACGAGCAGTACTTC.

This clonotype came up many times. The chain joins TRBV28 to TRBJ2-1; 10 bases line up with TRBD2. The CDR3 is made up of 14 amino acids. J was trimmed by 9 bases and V by 3 bases; bases with no gene match: 5. CDR1 is MDHEN and CDR2 is SYDVKM in the germline V gene. DNA for the CDR3: TGTGCCAGCAGTTTCAGCGGGAGGGCCGCTGAGCAGTTCTTC. Translation: CASSFSGRAAEQFF.

CDR3 loop: CASSLAQGQGLYTEAFF. The DNA of the CDR3 is TGTGCCAGCAGCTTAGCACAGGGACAGGGGTTGTACACTGAAGCTTTCTTT. The chain employs TRBV7-6 and TRBJ1-1, with 10 bases that match TRBD1. This CDR3 contains 17 residues. Germline V gene data show CDR1 as SGHVS and CDR2 as FNYEAQ. The J segment lost 3 bases and the V segment lost 0 bases, leaving 7 bases of the junction unmatched.

The chain uses TRBV2 and TRBJ2-5; D gene unclear. Trimming pared 6 bases from V and 3 bases from J, leaving 11 bases between. Germline lookup yields CDR1 SNHLY and CDR2 FYNNEI. CDR3 length: 13 residues. In nucleotides, the CDR3 is TGTGCCAGCAGCTTAGATGAGGAAGAGACCCAGTACTTC. This gives the protein CASSLDEEETQYF.

This clonotype was counted a few times. Compared with germline, one end of the junction differs, possibly owing to a read error. This chain connects TRBV4-2 to TRBJ1-1; D ambiguous. The germline gives CDR1 LGHNA, CDR2 YNFKEQ. CDR3 length: 15 amino acids. The CDR3 DNA reads TGTGCCGGCAGCCAAGATCTTCGAGGGTACACTGAAGCTTTCTTT. This codes for CAGSQDLRGYTEAFF.

In its sample, this clonotype was seen many times. This chain links TRBV19 with TRBJ1-1; D gene uncertain. The CDR3 is 15 amino acids. Germline CDR1 is LNHDA and CDR2 is SQIVND (reference sequence). Trimming stripped 4 bases from V and 1 base from J, with 13 bases between. The CDR3 reads CASSTTAGRNTEAFF. DNA of the CDR3: TGTGCCAGTAGTACGACGGCGGGGAGGAACACTGAAGCTTTCTTT.

This chain connects TRBV6-5 to TRBJ1-5, with a possible D match to TRBD1 (6 bases). The V gene's germline CDR1 is MNHEY and CDR2 SVGAGI. The CDR3 runs 15 residues. Trimming removed 2 bases from V and 7 bases from J, with 15 bases in between. The CDR3 spells CASSYQYRAEQPQHF. In DNA, the CDR3 is TGTGCCAGCAGTTACCAATACAGGGCTGAGCAGCCCCAGCATTTT.